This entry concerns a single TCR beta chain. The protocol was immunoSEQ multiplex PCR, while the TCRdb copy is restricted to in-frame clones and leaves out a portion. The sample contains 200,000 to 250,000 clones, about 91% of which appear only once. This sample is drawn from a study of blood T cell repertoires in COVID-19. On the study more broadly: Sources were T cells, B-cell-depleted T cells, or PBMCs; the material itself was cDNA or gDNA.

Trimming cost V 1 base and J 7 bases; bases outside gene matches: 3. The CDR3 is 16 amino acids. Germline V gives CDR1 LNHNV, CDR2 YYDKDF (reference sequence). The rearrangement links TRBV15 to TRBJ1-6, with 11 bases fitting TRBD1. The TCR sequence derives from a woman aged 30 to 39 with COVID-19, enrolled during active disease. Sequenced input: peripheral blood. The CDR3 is CATSRVGDRGNSPLHF. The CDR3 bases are TGTGCCACCAGCAGAGTGGGGGACAGGGGGAATTCACCCCTCCACTTT.